This section outlines one T cell receptor beta chain sequence together with its context. Its antigen is as yet unknown. Assay: immunoSEQ multiplex PCR; the TCRdb copy retains only in-frame clones and omits some. Among about 50,000 clones listed, about 94% were seen once. The CDR3 contains 15 residues. V lost 0 bases to trimming and J lost 8 bases, with 16 bases between them. Germline V lookup: CDR1 SGHAT, CDR2 FQNNGV. This record comes from a study of T cell therapy after organ transplantation. Findings and caveats of the study: Post-therapy CD8 clonality change correlated inversely with pretherapy clonality. Both transferred clonotypes and endogenous ones absent from products apparently reconstituted. Antirejection and antiviral medication effects could not be assessed. In nonresponders, reduced coverage from low CD8+ yield may limit detected expansions.

The clonotype comes from a human patient who had received a solid organ transplant and had CMV disease. Sequenced material: CD8+ T cells from blood, taken before autologous CMV-specific T cell therapy. The genes are TRBV11-2 and TRBJ1-2, with D tentatively TRBD1 (5 bases). The CDR3 loop reads CASSLDLGQGWGYTF. CDR3 in DNA: TGTGCCAGCAGCTTAGATCTGGGGCAGGGTTGGGGCTACACCTTC.